The 20 T cell receptor beta chains in this list originate from one sample, sequenced in a study of Graves' ophthalmopathy and Graves' hyperthyroidism. CDR3 regions of TCR beta were amplified from RNA transcripts. Scientists carried out first-round RT-PCR using HTBI primers and then a second-round multiplex PCR. TCRdb recomputed calls from the multiplex PCR reads with MiXCR, one row per CDR3 protein. The sample carries about 210,000 distinct CDR3 sequences, 29% recorded once. Input material: peripheral blood. The receptors shown here come from a man over 45 with Graves' ophthalmopathy.

In its sample, this clonotype was seen many times. The chain has TRBV28 and TRBJ2-7; perhaps TRBD2 as D (6 bases). CDR1 MDHEN and CDR2 SYDVKM come from the germline V gene. Trimming removed 3 bases at V and 2 bases at J, with 11 bases between. The CDR3 is 14 residues long. The CDR3 DNA sequence: TGTGCCAGCAGTTTCGCGGGACTGACCTACGAGCAGTACTTC. Translation: CASSFAGLTYEQYF.

This clonotype was counted at least ten times. The chain recombines TRBV6-5 with TRBJ1-1; D is unresolved. Trimming took off 5 bases at V and 7 bases at J, with 11 bases between the two ends. The germline gives CDR1 MNHEY, CDR2 SVGAGI. CDR3 size: 12 residues. The CDR3 here is CASSRGGSEAFF. For the CDR3, the DNA is TGTGCCAGCAGTCGAGGAGGCAGTGAAGCTTTCTTT.

This clonotype occurred many times. J is TRBJ2-5 and V is TRBV25-1, with D possibly TRBD2 on 5 matching bases. Per germline, CDR1 MGHDK and CDR2 SYGVNS. The CDR3 extends over 17 amino acids. V gave up 1 base and J gave up 0 bases, with 15 bases separating them. The CDR3 coding sequence is TGTGCCAGCAGTGAATTGCGTAGCGTGGGCTACCAAGAGACCCAGTACTTC. Encoded protein: CASSELRSVGYQETQYF.

V and J are TRBV6-1 and TRBJ1-6, with D uncertain. Germline CDR1 and CDR2: MNHNS and SASEGT. V lost 6 bases to trimming and J lost 8 bases, with 11 bases between them. CDR3 length: 13 amino acids. The CDR3 sequence is CASRQDKDSPLHF. For the CDR3, the DNA is TGTGCCAGCAGACAAGATAAGGATTCACCCCTCCACTTT.

The chain joins TRBV11-2 to TRBJ2-2, with D tentatively TRBD1 (5 bases). The CDR3 has 14 amino acids. The germline V and J ends were trimmed by 5 bases and 1 base, with 8 bases remaining between them. Per the germline V gene, CDR1 is SGHAT and CDR2 is FQNNGV. The CDR3 sequence is CASSRRGNTGELFF. The CDR3 region has the DNA TGTGCCAGCAGCCGAAGGGGGAACACCGGGGAGCTGTTTTTT.

There are many counts of this clonotype. V gene TRBV25-1 combines with J gene TRBJ2-5; 7 positions agree with TRBD2. Germline loops: CDR1 MGHDK, CDR2 SYGVNS. This CDR3 spans 14 amino acids. V dropped 2 bases and J dropped 1; count of bases not matched to a gene: 1. CDR3 region: CASSERGGQETQYF. The CDR3 nucleotides are TGTGCCAGCAGTGAACGCGGGGGCCAAGAGACCCAGTACTTC.

The chain is built from TRBV19 and TRBJ2-5; 7 bases align to TRBD2. V lost 10 bases to trimming and J lost 4 bases; unmatched junction nucleotides: 6. Germline V lookup: CDR1 LNHDA, CDR2 SQIVND (reference sequence). There are 12 residues in the CDR3. This CDR3 is CATSGGGETQYF. CDR3 DNA sequence: TGTGCCACCTCGGGAGGAGGAGAGACCCAGTACTTC.

This clonotype was picked up many times. This chain connects TRBV12-3 or TRBV12-4 to TRBJ2-7, with D unclear. V was cut by 0 bases and J by 0 bases, with 15 bases left in between. The CDR3 consists of 17 residues. The CDR3 region has the DNA TGTGCCAGCAGTTTAGCGCATCGGGTATCTAGCTCCTACGAGCAGTACTTC. Its translation is CASSLAHRVSSSYEQYF.

This sequence joins TRBV27 and TRBJ1-2; D not resolved. Germline V gene sequence: CDR1 MNHEY, CDR2 SMNVEV (reference sequence). The CDR3 extends over 14 amino acids. V lost 3 bases to trimming and J lost 6 bases, with 14 bases between them. The CDR3 spells CASSFGYTSNGYTF. CDR3 nucleotides: TGTGCCAGCAGTTTCGGGTATACGTCGAATGGCTACACCTTC.

This clonotype was recorded many times. The chain uses TRBV19 and TRBJ1-2; D unresolved. V lost 3 bases and J lost 4, with 9 bases in between. The CDR3 contains 13 residues. Germline V gene lookup returns CDR1 LNHDA and CDR2 SQIVND (reference sequence). CDR3 protein: CASSIGLSYGYTF. The CDR3 nucleotides are TGTGCCAGTAGTATTGGGCTGAGCTATGGCTACACCTTC.

This clonotype has ten or more counts. The rearrangement links TRBV5-1 to TRBJ1-1; possibly TRBD1 for D (6 bases). This CDR3 region has 16 residues. Germline CDR1 and CDR2: SGHRS and YFSETQ. V lost 1 base to trimming and J lost 5 bases, with 18 bases between them. CDR3 residues: CASSLIGGVEVTEAFF. CDR3 nucleotides: TGCGCCAGCAGCTTGATCGGGGGCGTGGAGGTGACTGAAGCTTTCTTT.

J is TRBJ1-3 and V is TRBV6-1, with TRBD1 as a possible D gene (5 bases). V was shortened by 6 bases and J by 0 bases, with 12 bases between the two germline ends. The CDR3 spans 15 residues. CDR1 and CDR2 from the germline V gene are MNHNS and SASEGT. CDR3 nucleotides: TGTGCCAGCAGAACCGGGACGGGCTCTGGAAACACCATATATTTT. Translated, it gives CASRTGTGSGNTIYF.

The chain has TRBV6-4 and TRBJ2-2; D is possibly TRBD2 (7 bases). Germline V gene lookup returns CDR1 MRHNA and CDR2 SNTAGT. The V gene lost 3 bases and the J gene lost 2 bases, with 13 bases spanning the gap. The CDR3 covers 16 residues. The CDR3 spells CASSESSGTNTGELFF. The CDR3 DNA reads as TGTGCCAGCAGTGAGTCGAGCGGGACAAACACCGGGGAGCTGTTTTTT.

This clonotype was picked up many times. The gene calls are TRBV25-1 and TRBJ1-2; D is perhaps TRBD1 (5 bases). Per germline, CDR1 MGHDK and CDR2 SYGVNS. The CDR3 has 13 residues. The germline V and J ends were trimmed by 4 bases and 8 bases, with 14 bases remaining between them. Written as DNA, the CDR3 is TGTGCCAGCAGTGGTTGGGGCAGAAAGGGCTACACCTTC. This sequence encodes CASSGWGRKGYTF.

The chain is built from TRBV6-1 and TRBJ2-7; D gene unclear. V lost 7 bases and J 6 bases, leaving 22 bases between the germline ends. The CDR3 has 15 amino acids. Germline CDR1 reads MNHNS; CDR2 reads SASEGT. CDR3 loop: CASTERQPWTSEQYF. Written as DNA, the CDR3 is TGTGCCAGCACCGAAAGACAACCATGGACCAGCGAGCAGTACTTC.

This clonotype was seen ten or more times. The chain has TRBV6-5 and TRBJ1-2, with D maybe TRBD1 (5 bases). V shed 9 bases and J shed 8 bases, with 13 bases lying between them. Looked up from germline, CDR1 is MNHEY and CDR2 is SVGAGI. The CDR3 contains 11 residues. Here the CDR3 DNA reads TGTGCCAGTTACTCGGGGGAGGGCTACACCTTC. This gives the protein CASYSGEGYTF.

The sample holds many counts of this clonotype. The genes are TRBV12-5 and TRBJ2-7; D unclear. This CDR3 is built from 12 residues. Looked up from germline, CDR1 is LGHNT and CDR2 is FRNRAP. Between the trimmed V and J ends, which lost 5 bases and 5 bases, there was a span of 10 bases. The CDR3 reads CASGPPADEQYF. CDR3 DNA sequence: TGTGCTAGTGGTCCTCCTGCGGACGAGCAGTACTTC.

The V and J genes are TRBV28 and TRBJ1-1; no firm D call. Germline CDR1 reads MDHEN; CDR2 reads SYDVKM. CDR3 length: 17 residues. V dropped 6 bases and J dropped 3 bases, with 23 bases sitting between them. In DNA form, the CDR3 reads TGTGCCAGCAGCGAACATCGGCCGGGAATAGCGGACACTGAAGCTTTCTTT. As protein: CASSEHRPGIADTEAFF.

This clonotype was found many times. The chain couples TRBV6-1 to TRBJ2-7, with TRBD2 matching over 10 bases. Germline V gene sequence: CDR1 MNHNS, CDR2 SASEGT. The CDR3 is 13 amino acids. The J segment lost 4 bases and the V segment lost 6 bases, leaving 3 bases of the junction unmatched. In DNA form, the CDR3 reads TGTGCCAGCAGGGTAGCGGGAGGATACGAGCAGTACTTC. This encodes CASRVAGGYEQYF.

This clonotype was detected ten times or more. DNA of the CDR3: TGTGCCTGGGCCCAGGGCGGGGCCCGTGGAACCCAGTACTTC. This encodes CAWAQGGARGTQYF. This chain links TRBV30 with TRBJ2-5; tentative D call: TRBD2 (6 bases). V was clipped by 5 bases and J by 8 bases, with 21 bases between them. The CDR3 loop spans 14 amino acids. Germline CDR1 and CDR2: GTSNPN and SVGIG (reference sequence).